The clone carrying this T cell receptor (beta chain) was counted ten times or more. This entry comes from a study of T cell repertoires in cytomegalovirus infection. For the study at large: Public TCR beta signatures were indicative of both CMV infection and a matching HLA type.

One entry per CDR3 protein, called by TCRdb with MiXCR from the reads. The sample includes 250,000 to 300,000 distinct CDR3 sequences, approximately 15% of them seen just once. Germline assignment: CDR1 SGHTA and CDR2 FQGNSA. CDR3 length equals 14 residues. After removal of 3 bases from V and 4 bases from J, the junction contained 2 bases not matched to a gene. The source is a human donor in good health (CMV status not recorded). Some clones in this sample may be carry-over from other donors' samples. Specimen: CD8+ T cells from PBMCs. The chain employs TRBV7-2 and TRBJ2-3; the match to TRBD2 covers 9 bases. Here the CDR3 reads CASSFRGGADTQYF. DNA for the CDR3: TGTGCCAGCAGCTTCCGCGGGGGGGCAGATACGCAGTATTTT. The full variable domain, in which reference TRBV7-2 and TRBJ2-3 provide the parts outside the CDR3, is GAGVSQSPSNKVTEKGKDVELRCDPISGHTALYWYRQSLGQGLEFLIYFQGNSAPDKSGLPSDRFSAERTGGSVSTLTIQRTQQEDSAVYLCASSFRGGADTQYFGPGTRLTVL.